These T cell receptor beta chains were read from a single sample in a study of blood T cell repertoires in COVID-19. Profiled with immunoSEQ multiplex PCR; TCRdb holds only in-frame clones, not every one. The sample contains 270,000 or so clones, around nine tenths of which appear only once. Sequenced input: PBMCs or T cells enriched from blood (not recorded which). The receptors derive from a woman between 18 and 30 years old who had recovered from COVID-19. CDR3s include the opening cysteine and the closing phenylalanine or tryptophan. Fields, in order: clone size, J gene, V gene, D gene, CDR3 DNA, CDR3 protein. D genes are given only for firm matches. Clone size appears in some rows only: once, few, many, or a class for an expanded clone.

once,TRBJ2-3,TRBV29-1,TRBD2,TGCAGCGTCTCCGGGACTAGCGGTTTCACAGATACGCAGTATTTT,CSVSGTSGFTDTQYF
NA,TRBJ2-5,TRBV7-6,TRBD2,TGTGCCAGCAGCTGGGGGACTAGAGAAAAAGAGACCCAGTACTTC,CASSWGTREKETQYF
once,TRBJ1-2,TRBV19,NA,TGTGCCAGTAGTTGGGGGCTCACTAACTATGGCTACACCTTC,CASSWGLTNYGYTF
NA,TRBJ2-3,TRBV28,TRBD2,TGTGCCAGCAGTTCTATACTAGCGGTATGGGGCACAGATACGCAGTATTTT,CASSSILAVWGTDTQYF
NA,TRBJ1-2,TRBV11-2,NA,TGTGCCAGCAGCACCCACCCTGAGGGAAATGATGGCTACACCTTC,CASSTHPEGNDGYTF
NA,TRBJ2-1,TRBV6-5,TRBD2,TGTGCCAGCAGTCCGGGGGGGATCACCTACAATGAGCAGTTCTTC,CASSPGGITYNEQFF
NA,TRBJ1-2,TRBV28,TRBD1,TGTGCCAGCAGCCTTAACAGGGGGGCCTATGGCTACACCTTC,CASSLNRGAYGYTF
NA,TRBJ1-1,TRBV6-5,NA,TGTGCCAGCACCTCAAAGAGGGCTAACACTGAAGCTTTCTTT,CASTSKRANTEAFF
NA,TRBJ2-1,TRBV7-6,NA,TGTGCCAGCAGCTCTATACTGTACCCCTCCTACAATGAGCAGTTCTTC,CASSSILYPSYNEQFF
NA,TRBJ1-2,TRBV6-5,NA,TGTGCCAGCAGTTACTCGGGCCCGCGCTATGGCTACACCTTC,CASSYSGPRYGYTF
NA,TRBJ2-1,TRBV11-2,TRBD2,TGTGCCAGCAGCCAGACTAGCGGGGGGTACAATGAGCAGTTCTTC,CASSQTSGGYNEQFF
NA,TRBJ2-3,TRBV4-1,TRBD1,TGCGCCAGCAGAGCAGGGGGTAACGGTCCCCTCACAGATACGCAGTATTTT,CASRAGGNGPLTDTQYF
NA,TRBJ1-1,TRBV6-5,NA,TGTGCCAGCAGCGGGACTCGGACGGTAGAAGCTTTCTTT,CASSGTRTVEAFF
few,TRBJ1-3,TRBV19,TRBD1,TGTGCCAGTAGTATACGTCGACAGGGGATCTTATCTGGAAACACCATATATTTT,CASSIRRQGILSGNTIYF
NA,TRBJ2-7,TRBV18,NA,TGTGCCAGCTCACCGCGGACTACGCCCTACGAGCAGTACTTC,CASSPRTTPYEQYF
NA,TRBJ1-6,TRBV4-3,TRBD1,TGCGCCAGCAGCCAAAGACAGGGAGGCTCACCCCTCCACTTT,CASSQRQGGSPLHF
NA,TRBJ1-1,TRBV7-8,NA,TGTGCCAGCAGCGCAACGGGGGGACATGAGGGTGAAGCTTTCTTT,CASSATGGHEGEAFF
NA,TRBJ1-3,TRBV27,NA,TGTGCCAGCAGTTTACAGGGGAGCTCTGGAAACACCATATATTTT,CASSLQGSSGNTIYF
NA,TRBJ1-6,TRBV5-6,NA,TGTGCCAGCAGCTTGGCCCTAAGTACAGGTCGGAATTCACCCCTCCACTTT,CASSLALSTGRNSPLHF
NA,TRBJ2-7,TRBV6-6,NA,TGTGCCAGCAGTTCGTATAGCGCCTACGAGCAGTACTTC,CASSSYSAYEQYF
NA,TRBJ2-3,TRBV7-2,NA,TGTGCCAGCAGCTTAGATATAGCGGTCACAGATACGCAGTATTTT,CASSLDIAVTDTQYF
few,TRBJ1-5,TRBV19,TRBD1,TGTGCCAGTAGGACCTCCGGGACAGCCAATCAGCCCCAGCATTTT,CASRTSGTANQPQHF
NA,TRBJ2-3,TRBV27,TRBD2,TGTGCCAGCAGTTTGAGACTAGCGGGGGGGCGAGCGTGGGTCACAGATACGCAGTATTTT,CASSLRLAGGRAWVTDTQYF
NA,TRBJ2-1,TRBV5-1,NA,TGCGCCAGCAGTGGAATAATAGCCGTGAATGAGCAGTTCTTC,CASSGIIAVNEQFF
NA,TRBJ1-2,TRBV10-3,NA,TGTGCCATCAATTCTGACAGCAACTATGGCTACACCTTC,CAINSDSNYGYTF
once,TRBJ2-3,TRBV5-4,NA,TGTGCCAGCAGCTTTTTGGTTGGGCCAGATACGCAGTATTTT,CASSFLVGPDTQYF
NA,TRBJ1-5,TRBV20-1,TRBD1,TGCAGTGCTAGTACAGGGGGCTTGGGCAATCAGCCCCAGCATTTT,CSASTGGLGNQPQHF
once,TRBJ1-5,TRBV18,NA,TGTGCCAGCTCACCACAGGGGATCAATCAGCCCCAGCATTTT,CASSPQGINQPQHF
NA,TRBJ2-1,TRBV29-1,TRBD1,TGCAGCTTAATTAAAGGGGGCCAATTAAGGGAGCAGTTCTTC,CSLIKGGQLREQFF
once,TRBJ1-1,TRBV18,TRBD1,TGTGCCAGCTCACCACAGGGGGCTGGGACTGAAGCTTTCTTT,CASSPQGAGTEAFF
NA,TRBJ2-7,TRBV1,NA,TGCACCAGCAGCCCCCTCCGTCCAGGGTCGGACGGCGAGCAGTACTTC,CTSSPLRPGSDGEQYF
NA,TRBJ2-4,TRBV27,TRBD2,TGTGCCAGCAGCCTGGGACTAGCGGGAGGCCAGGTCAAAAACATTCAGTACTTC,CASSLGLAGGQVKNIQYF
NA,TRBJ2-1,TRBV19,NA,TGTGCCAGTAGTATATCACCCGGGACACTGAGGTCCTACAATGAGCAGTTCTTC,CASSISPGTLRSYNEQFF
NA,TRBJ2-1,TRBV27,TRBD2,TGTGCCAGCAGCGGACTAGCGGGGGGGTATATTCCCTACAATGAGCAGTTCTTC,CASSGLAGGYIPYNEQFF
NA,TRBJ1-4,TRBV5-1,TRBD1,TGCGCCAGCAGCTTGGCGGGACAGGGGAATGGGAATGAAAAACTGTTTTTT,CASSLAGQGNGNEKLFF
NA,TRBJ1-2,TRBV20-1,TRBD1,TGCAGTGCTAGTGACAGGGGGCCCTACAATTATGGCTACACCTTC,CSASDRGPYNYGYTF
NA,TRBJ2-2,TRBV7-8,NA,TGTGCCAGCAGCCATGACCGGGACAAGAACACCGGGGAGCTGTTTTTT,CASSHDRDKNTGELFF
NA,TRBJ2-3,TRBV11-2,NA,TGTGCCAGCAGCTTAGGGGGGACAACCACAGATACGCAGTATTTT,CASSLGGTTTDTQYF